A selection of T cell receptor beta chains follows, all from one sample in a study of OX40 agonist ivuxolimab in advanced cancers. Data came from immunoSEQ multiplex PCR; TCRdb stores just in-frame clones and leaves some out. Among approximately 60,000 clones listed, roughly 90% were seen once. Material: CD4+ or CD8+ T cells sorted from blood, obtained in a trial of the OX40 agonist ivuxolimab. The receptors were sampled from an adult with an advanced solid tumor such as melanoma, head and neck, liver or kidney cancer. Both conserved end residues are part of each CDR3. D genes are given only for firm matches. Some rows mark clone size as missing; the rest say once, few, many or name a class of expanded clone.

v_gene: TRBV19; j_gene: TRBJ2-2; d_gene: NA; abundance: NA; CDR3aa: CASMRTGELFF; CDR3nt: TGTGCCAGTATGCGGACCGGGGAGCTGTTTTTT
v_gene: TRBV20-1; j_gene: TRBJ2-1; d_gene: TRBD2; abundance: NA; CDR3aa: CSRRRGNEQFF; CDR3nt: TGCAGTCGCCGGCGGGGGAATGAGCAGTTCTTC
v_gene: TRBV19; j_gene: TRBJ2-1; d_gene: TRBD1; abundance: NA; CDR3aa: CASRVGQGYNEQFF; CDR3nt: TGTGCCAGTAGGGTAGGACAGGGGTACAATGAGCAGTTCTTC
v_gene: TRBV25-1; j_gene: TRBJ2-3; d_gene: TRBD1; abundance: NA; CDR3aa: CASSDWDRVTDTQYF; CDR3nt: TGTGCCAGCAGTGACTGGGACAGGGTCACAGATACGCAGTATTTT
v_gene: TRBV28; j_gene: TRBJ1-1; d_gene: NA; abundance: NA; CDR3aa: CASSLTLLMNTEAFF; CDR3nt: TGTGCCAGCAGTTTGACGTTATTGATGAACACTGAAGCTTTCTTT
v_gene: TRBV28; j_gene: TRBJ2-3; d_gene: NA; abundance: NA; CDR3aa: CASSPGGQTTQYF; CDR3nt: TGTGCCAGCAGTCCCGGGGGGCAAACTACGCAGTATTTT
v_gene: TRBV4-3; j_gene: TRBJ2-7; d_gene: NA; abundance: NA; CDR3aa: CASSQDTRGPTYEQYF; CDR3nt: TGCGCCAGCAGCCAAGATACTAGGGGACCTACCTACGAGCAGTACTTC
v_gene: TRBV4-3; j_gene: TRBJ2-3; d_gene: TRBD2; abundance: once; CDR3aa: CASSQSLTSGSTDTQYF; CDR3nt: TGCGCCAGCAGCCAAAGCCTCACTAGCGGGAGCACAGATACGCAGTATTTT
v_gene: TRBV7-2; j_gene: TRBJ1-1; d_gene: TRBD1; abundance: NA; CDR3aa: CASSSDRTDTEAFF; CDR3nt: TGTGCCAGCAGCTCGGACAGGACTGACACTGAAGCTTTCTTT
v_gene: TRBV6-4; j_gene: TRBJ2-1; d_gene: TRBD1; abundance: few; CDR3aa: CASSDSTGGNEQFF; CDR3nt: TGTGCCAGCAGTGACTCGACAGGGGGCAATGAGCAGTTCTTC
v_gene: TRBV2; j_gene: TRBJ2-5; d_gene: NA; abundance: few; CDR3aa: CASKSWETQYF; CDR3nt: TGTGCCAGCAAAAGCTGGGAGACCCAGTACTTC
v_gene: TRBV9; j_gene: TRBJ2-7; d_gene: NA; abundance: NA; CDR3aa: CASSVGLSYEQYF; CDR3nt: TGTGCCAGCAGCGTGGGATTATCCTACGAGCAGTACTTC
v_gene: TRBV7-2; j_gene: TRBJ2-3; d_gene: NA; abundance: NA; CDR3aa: CASSPLGGSSTDTQYF; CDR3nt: TGTGCCAGCAGCCCCCTAGGCGGGTCTAGCACAGATACGCAGTATTTT
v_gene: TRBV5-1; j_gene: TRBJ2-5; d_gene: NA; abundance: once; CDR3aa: CASSRYQETQYF; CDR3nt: TGCGCCAGCAGCAGGTACCAAGAGACCCAGTACTTC
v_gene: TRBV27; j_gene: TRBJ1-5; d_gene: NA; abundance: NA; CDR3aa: CASSLSTDHPPGNQPQHF; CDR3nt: TGTGCCAGCAGTTTATCCACAGACCACCCCCCGGGCAATCAGCCCCAGCATTTT
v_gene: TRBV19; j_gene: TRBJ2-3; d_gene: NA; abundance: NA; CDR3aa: CASRPLEGGEDTQYF; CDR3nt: TGTGCCAGTAGACCCCTGGAGGGGGGTGAAGATACGCAGTATTTT
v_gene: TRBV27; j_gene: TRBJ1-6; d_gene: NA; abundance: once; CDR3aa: CASSPNPLMGALHF; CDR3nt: TGTGCCAGCAGTCCCAACCCCCTTATGGGGGCCCTCCACTTT
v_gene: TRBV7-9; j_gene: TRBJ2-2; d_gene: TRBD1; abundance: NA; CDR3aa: CASSSGQGNTGELFF; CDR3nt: TGTGCCAGCAGCTCTGGACAGGGGAACACCGGGGAGCTGTTTTTT
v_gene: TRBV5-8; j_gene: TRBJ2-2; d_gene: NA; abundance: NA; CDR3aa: CASSLARSGQGAGELFF; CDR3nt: TGTGCCAGCAGCTTGGCCCGTTCCGGCCAGGGAGCCGGGGAGCTGTTTTTT
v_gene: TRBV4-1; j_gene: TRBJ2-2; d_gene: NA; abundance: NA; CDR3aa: CASSSPPTGELFF; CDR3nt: TGCGCCAGCAGCTCACCCCCTACCGGGGAGCTGTTTTTT
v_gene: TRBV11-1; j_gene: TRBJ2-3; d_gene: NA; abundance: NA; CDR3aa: CASSLPAASTDTQYF; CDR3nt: TGTGCCAGCAGCTTACCTGCCGCGAGCACAGATACGCAGTATTTT
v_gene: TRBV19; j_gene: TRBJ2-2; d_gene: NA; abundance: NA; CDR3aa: CASSISGVQTGELFF; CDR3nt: TGTGCCAGTAGTATCTCAGGGGTACAGACCGGGGAGCTGTTTTTT
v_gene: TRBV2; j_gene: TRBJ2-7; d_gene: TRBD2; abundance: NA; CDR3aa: CASSSPGLAGWEQYF; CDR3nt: TGTGCCAGCAGTTCTCCGGGACTAGCGGGATGGGAGCAGTACTTC
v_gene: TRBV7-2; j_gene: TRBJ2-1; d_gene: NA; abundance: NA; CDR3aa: CASSLDTFSYNEQFF; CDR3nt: TGTGCCAGCAGCTTAGATACTTTTTCCTACAATGAGCAGTTCTTC
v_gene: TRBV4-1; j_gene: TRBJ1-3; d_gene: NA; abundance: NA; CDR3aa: CASSQGIRHSGNTIYF; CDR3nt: TGCGCCAGCAGCCAAGGCATAAGGCACTCTGGAAACACCATATATTTT